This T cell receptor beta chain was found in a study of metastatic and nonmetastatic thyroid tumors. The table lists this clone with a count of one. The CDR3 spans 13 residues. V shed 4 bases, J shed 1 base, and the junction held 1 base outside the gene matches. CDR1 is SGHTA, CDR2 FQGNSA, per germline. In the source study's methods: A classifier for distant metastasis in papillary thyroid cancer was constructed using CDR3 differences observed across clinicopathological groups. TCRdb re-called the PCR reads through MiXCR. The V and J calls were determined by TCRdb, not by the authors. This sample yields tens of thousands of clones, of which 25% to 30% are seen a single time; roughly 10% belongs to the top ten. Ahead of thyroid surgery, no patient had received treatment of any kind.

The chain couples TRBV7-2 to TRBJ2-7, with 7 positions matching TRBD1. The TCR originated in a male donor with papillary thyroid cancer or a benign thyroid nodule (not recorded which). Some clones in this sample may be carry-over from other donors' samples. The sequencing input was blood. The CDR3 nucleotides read TGTGCCAGCAGCTGGGACAGTTCCTACGAGCAGTACTTC. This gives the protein CASSWDSSYEQYF.